This T cell receptor beta chain was documented in a study of OX40 agonist ivuxolimab in advanced cancers. Study background: Patients achieving partial responses numbered three: one hepatocellular carcinoma case and two cutaneous melanoma cases.

About this clone itself: Its target is not known. The same CDR3 is also encoded by other DNA sequences in this sample.

A history of autoimmune disease or systemic immunosuppression excluded patients. Samples of blood were obtained at baseline, on cycle 4 day 1, and on cycle 7 day 1. Clones were sequenced by immunoSEQ multiplex PCR, and TCRdb holds only the in-frame ones, with some missing. Among tens of thousands of clones listed, approximately 86% were seen once. General study points: On average, CD8+ T cells had more expanded clones than CD4+.

This material consisted of CD4+ or CD8+ T cells sorted from blood, taken in a trial of the OX40 agonist ivuxolimab. The receptor comes from an adult with an advanced solid tumor such as melanoma, head and neck, liver or kidney cancer.

The CDR3 protein is CASSFGQGASNYGYTF. DNA of the CDR3: TGCGCCAGCAGCTTCGGACAGGGGGCTTCTAACTATGGCTACACCTTC. The V and J genes are TRBV5-1 and TRBJ1-2; TRBD1 aligns across 11 bases. The CDR3 is made up of 16 amino acids. Germline V gene sequence: CDR1 SGHRS, CDR2 YFSETQ. After removal of 2 bases from V and 0 bases from J, the junction contained 3 bases not matched to a gene.